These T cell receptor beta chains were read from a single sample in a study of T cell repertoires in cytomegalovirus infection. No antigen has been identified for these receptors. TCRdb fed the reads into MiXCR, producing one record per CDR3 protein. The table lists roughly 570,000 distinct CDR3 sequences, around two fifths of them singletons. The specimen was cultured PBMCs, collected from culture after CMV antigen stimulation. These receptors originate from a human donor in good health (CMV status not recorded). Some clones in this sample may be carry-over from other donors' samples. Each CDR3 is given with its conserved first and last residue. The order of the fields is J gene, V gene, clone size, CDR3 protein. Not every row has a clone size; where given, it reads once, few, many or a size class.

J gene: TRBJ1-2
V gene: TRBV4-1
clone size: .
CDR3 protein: CASSQGKGTGNYGYTF

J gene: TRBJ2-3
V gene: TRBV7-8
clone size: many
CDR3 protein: CASSPDQFPDTQYF

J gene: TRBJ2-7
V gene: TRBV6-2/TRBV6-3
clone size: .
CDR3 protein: CASRPLDWSGREQYF

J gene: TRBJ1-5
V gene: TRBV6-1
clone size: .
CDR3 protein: CATILDRVDQPQHF

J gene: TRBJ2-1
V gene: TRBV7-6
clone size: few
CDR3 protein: CASSLATATISNEQFF

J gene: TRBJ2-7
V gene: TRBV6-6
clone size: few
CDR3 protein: CASSYDWADSGEQYF

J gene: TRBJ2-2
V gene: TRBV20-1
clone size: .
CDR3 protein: CSARRGQGSGELFF

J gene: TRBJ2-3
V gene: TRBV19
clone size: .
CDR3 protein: CASSLLAGGLIDTQYF

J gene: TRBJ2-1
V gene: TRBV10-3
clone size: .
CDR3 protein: CAISESLWASANNEQFF

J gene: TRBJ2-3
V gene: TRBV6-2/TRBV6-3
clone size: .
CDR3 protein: CASSYSRDFMNTQYF

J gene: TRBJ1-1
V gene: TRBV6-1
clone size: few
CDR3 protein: CASRGVLVRTEAFF

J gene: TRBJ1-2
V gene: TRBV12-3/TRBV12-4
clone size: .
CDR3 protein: CASGGYDIPDYGYTF

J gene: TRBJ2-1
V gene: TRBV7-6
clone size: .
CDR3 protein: CASSSTAGTIYEQFF

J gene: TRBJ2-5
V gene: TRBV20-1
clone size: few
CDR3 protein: CSAGPLSGGGETQYF

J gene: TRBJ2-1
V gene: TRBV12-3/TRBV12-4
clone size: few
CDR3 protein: CASSFPSGGSYNEQFF

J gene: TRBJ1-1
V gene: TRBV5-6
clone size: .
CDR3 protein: CASSLVRGTWNTEAFF

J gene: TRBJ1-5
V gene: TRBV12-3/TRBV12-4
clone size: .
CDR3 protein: CASSLRGMGYSNQPQHF

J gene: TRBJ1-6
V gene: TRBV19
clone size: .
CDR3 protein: CASSIPGDLEALYNSPLHF

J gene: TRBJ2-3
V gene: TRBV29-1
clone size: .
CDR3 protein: CSVPTSASTDTQYF

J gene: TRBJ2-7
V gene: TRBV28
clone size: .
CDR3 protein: CASSLPRGGDYEQYF

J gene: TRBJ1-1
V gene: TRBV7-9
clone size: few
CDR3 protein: CASSDPTSEAFF

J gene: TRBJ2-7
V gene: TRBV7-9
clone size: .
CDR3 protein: CASSPGGQGIYEQYF